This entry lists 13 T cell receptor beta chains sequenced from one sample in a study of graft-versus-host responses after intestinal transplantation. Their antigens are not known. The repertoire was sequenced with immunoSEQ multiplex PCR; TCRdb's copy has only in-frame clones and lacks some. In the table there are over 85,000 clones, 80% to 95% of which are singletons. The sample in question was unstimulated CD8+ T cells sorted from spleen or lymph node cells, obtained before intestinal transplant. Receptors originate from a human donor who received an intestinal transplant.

For the CDR3, the DNA is TGTGCCAGCACCTTGGGTGAGACCCAGTACTTC. Translation gives CASTLGETQYF. The chain uses TRBV11-2 and TRBJ2-5; D uncertain. The CDR3 is 11 residues long. From germline, CDR1 is SGHAT and CDR2 FQNNGV. Trimming cost V 7 bases and J 5 bases, with 8 bases left between them.

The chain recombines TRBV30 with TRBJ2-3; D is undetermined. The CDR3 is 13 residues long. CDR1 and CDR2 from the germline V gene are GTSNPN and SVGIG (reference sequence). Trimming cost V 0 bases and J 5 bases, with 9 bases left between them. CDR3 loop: CAWSVIILDTQYF. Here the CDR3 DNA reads TGTGCCTGGAGTGTAATCATATTAGATACGCAGTATTTT. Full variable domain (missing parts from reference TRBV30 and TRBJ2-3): SQTIHQWPATLVQPVGSPLSLECTVEGTSNPNLYWYRQAAGRGLQLLFYSVGIGQISSEVPQNLSASRPQDRQFILSSKKLLLSDSGFYLCAWSVIILDTQYFGPGTRLTVL.

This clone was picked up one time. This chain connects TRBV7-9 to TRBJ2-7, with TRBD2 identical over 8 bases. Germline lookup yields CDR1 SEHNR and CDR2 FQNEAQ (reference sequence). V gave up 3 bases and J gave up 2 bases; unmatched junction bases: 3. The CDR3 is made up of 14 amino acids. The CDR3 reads CASSFGGVAYEQYF. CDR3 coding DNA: TGTGCCAGCAGCTTCGGGGGGGTCGCCTACGAGCAGTACTTC. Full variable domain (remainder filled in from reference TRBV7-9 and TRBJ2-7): DTGVSQNPRHKITKRGQNVTFRCDPISEHNRLYWYRQTLGQGPEFLTYFQNEAQLEKSRLLSDRFSAERPKGSFSTLEIQRTEQGDSAMYLCASSFGGVAYEQYFGPGTRLTVT.

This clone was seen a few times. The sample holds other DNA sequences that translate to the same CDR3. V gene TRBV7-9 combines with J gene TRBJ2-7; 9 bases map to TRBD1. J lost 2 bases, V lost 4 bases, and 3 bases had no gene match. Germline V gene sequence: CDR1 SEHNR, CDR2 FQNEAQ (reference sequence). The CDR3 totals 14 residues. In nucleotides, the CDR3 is TGTGCCAGCAGCTCCCGGGACAGGGCCTACGAGCAGTACTTC. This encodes CASSSRDRAYEQYF.

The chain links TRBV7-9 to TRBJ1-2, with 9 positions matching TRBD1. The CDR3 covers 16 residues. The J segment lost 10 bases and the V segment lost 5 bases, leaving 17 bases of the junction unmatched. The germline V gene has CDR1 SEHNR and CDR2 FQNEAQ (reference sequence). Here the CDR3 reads CASSPAPGTGISDYTF. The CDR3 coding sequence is TGTGCCAGCAGCCCAGCGCCCGGGACAGGGATTAGTGACTACACCTTC.

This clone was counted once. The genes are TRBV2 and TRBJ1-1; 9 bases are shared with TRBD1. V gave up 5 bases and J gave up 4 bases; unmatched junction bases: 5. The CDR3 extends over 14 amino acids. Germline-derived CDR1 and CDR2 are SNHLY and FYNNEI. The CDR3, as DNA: TGTGCCAGCAGTTCGGGACAGGGAAGCACTGAAGCTTTCTTT. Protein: CASSSGQGSTEAFF.

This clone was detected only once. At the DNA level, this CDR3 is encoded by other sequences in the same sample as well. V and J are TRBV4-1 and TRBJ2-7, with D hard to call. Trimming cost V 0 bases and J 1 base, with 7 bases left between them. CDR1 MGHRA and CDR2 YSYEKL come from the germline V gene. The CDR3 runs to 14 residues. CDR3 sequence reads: CASSQDRGSYEQYF. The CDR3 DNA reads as TGCGCCAGCAGCCAAGATCGCGGTTCCTACGAGCAGTACTTC.

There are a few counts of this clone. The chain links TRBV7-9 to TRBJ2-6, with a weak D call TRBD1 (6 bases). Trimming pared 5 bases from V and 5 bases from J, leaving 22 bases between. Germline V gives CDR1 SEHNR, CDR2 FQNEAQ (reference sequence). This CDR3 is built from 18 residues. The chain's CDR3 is CASSPTQREGTRANVLTF. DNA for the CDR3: TGTGCCAGCAGCCCCACGCAGAGAGAGGGGACAAGGGCCAACGTCCTGACTTTC.

CDR3 in DNA: TGTGCCAGCAGTGGATCCGGGACATCTTCCTACGAGCAGTACTTC. Protein: CASSGSGTSSYEQYF. The V call is TRBV6-1, the J call TRBJ2-7; a possible D gene is TRBD1 (6 bases). V lost 4 bases to trimming and J lost 1 base, with 14 bases between them. CDR3 size: 15 residues. Germline CDR1 and CDR2: MNHNS and SASEGT.

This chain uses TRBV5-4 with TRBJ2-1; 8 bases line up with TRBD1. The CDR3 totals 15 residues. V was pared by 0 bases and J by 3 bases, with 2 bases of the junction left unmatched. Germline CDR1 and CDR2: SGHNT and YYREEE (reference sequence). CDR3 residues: CASSLAGGGYNEQFF. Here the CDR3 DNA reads TGTGCCAGCAGCTTGGCAGGGGGCGGCTACAATGAGCAGTTCTTC.

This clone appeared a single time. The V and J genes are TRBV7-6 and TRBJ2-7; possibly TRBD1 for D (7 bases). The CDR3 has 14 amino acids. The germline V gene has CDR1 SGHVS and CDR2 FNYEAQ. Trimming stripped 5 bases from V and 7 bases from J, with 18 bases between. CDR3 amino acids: CASSLTGPGGEQYF. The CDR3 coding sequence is TGTGCCAGCAGCCTGACAGGGCCTGGGGGGGAGCAGTACTTC.

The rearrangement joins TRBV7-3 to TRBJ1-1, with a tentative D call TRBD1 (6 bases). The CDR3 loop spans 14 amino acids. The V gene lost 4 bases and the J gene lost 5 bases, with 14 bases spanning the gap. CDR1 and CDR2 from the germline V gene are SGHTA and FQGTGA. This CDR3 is CASSSAGEGTEAFF. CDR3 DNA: TGTGCCAGCAGCTCCGCAGGGGAGGGGACTGAAGCTTTCTTT.

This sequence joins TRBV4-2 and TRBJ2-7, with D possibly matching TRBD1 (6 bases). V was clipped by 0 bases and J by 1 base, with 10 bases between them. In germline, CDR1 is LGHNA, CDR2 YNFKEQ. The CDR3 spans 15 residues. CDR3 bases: TGTGCCAGCAGCCAAGATCCGGGACAATCCTACGAGCAGTACTTC. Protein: CASSQDPGQSYEQYF.